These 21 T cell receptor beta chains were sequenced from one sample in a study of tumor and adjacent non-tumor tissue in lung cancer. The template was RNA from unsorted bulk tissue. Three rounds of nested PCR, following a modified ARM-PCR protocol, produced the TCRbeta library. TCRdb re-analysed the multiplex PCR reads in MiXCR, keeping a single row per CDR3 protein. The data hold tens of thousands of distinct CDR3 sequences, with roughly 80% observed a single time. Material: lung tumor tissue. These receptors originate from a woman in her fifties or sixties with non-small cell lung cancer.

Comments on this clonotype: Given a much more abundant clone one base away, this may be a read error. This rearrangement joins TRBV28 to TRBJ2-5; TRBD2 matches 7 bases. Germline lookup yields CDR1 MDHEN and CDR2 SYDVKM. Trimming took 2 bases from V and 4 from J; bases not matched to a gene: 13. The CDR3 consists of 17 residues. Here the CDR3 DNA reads TGTGCCAGCAGTTTAACATCCTATCCGGGGGAGGGAGAGACCCAGTACTTC. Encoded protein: CASSLTSYPGEGETQYF.

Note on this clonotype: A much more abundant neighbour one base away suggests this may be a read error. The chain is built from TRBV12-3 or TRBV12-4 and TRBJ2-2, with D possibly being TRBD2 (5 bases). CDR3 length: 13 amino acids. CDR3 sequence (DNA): TGTGCCAGCAGAATAGACAACACCGGGGAGCCGTTTTTT. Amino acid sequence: CASRIDNTGEPFF.

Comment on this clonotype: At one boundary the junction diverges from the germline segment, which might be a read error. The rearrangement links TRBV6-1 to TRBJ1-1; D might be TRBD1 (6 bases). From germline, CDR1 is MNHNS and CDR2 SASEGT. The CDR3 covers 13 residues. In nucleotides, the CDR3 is TGTGCCAGCAGTGAATGGGCAGGGGCGGAAACTTCCTTT. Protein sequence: CASSEWAGAETSF.

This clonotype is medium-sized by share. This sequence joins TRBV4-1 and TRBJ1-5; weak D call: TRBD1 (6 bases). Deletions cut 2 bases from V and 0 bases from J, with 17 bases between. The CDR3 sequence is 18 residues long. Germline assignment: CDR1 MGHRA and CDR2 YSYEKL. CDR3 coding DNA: TGCGCCAGCAGCCAAAAGGGGACACAAGGGTATAGCAATCAGCCCCAGCATTTT. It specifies CASSQKGTQGYSNQPQHF.

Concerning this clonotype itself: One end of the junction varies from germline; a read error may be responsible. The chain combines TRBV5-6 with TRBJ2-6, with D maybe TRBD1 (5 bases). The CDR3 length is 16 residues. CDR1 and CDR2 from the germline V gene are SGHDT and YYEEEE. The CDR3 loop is CASSMWWRSGANVLSF. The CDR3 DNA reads TGTGCCAGCAGCATGTGGTGGCGGTCTGGGGCCAATGTCCTGTCTTTC.

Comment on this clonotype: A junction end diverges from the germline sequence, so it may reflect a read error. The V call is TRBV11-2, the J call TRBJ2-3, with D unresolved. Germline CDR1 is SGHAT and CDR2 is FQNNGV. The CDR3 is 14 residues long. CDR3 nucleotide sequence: TGTGCCAGGCGAGACTCGACCGGTTCATATACGCGGTATTTT. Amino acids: CARRDSTGSYTRYF.

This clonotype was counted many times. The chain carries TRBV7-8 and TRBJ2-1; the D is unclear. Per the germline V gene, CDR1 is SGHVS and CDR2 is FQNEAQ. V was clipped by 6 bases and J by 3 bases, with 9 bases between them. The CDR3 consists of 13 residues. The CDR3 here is CASSGPVYNEQFF. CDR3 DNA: TGTGCCAGCAGTGGACCGGTCTACAATGAGCAGTTCTTC.

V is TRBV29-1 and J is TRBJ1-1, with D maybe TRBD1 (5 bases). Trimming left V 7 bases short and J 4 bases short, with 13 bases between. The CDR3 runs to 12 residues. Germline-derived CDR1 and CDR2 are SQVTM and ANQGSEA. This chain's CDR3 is CSAIRQSTEAFF. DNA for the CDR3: TGCAGCGCCATTAGACAGTCCACTGAAGCTTTCTTT.

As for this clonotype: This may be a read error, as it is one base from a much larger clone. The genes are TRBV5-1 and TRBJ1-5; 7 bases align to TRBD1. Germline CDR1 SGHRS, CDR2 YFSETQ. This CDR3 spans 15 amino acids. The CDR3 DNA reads TGCGTCAGCAGCCCTACAGGGGCTATGAATCAGCCCCAGCATTTT. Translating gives CVSSPTGAMNQPQHF.

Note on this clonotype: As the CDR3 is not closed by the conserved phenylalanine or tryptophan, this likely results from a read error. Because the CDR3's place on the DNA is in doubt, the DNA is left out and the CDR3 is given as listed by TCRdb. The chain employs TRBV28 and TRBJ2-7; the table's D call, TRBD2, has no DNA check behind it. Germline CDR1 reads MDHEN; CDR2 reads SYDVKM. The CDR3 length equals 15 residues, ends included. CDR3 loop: CASSLNSGVAYEQYL.

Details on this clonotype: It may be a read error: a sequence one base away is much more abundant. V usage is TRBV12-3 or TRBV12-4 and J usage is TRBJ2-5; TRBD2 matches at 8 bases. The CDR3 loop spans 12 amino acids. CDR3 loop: CASSLTGGTQHF. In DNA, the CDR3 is TGTGCCAGCAGTTTAACGGGGGGGACCCAGCACTTC.

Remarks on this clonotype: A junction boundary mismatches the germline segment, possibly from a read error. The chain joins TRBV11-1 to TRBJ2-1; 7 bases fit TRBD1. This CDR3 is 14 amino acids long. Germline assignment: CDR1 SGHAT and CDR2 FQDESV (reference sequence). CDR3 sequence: CDSSLRGGRYEQLF. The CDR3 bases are TGTGACAGCAGCTTAAGAGGGGGCCGGTATGAACAGCTCTTC.

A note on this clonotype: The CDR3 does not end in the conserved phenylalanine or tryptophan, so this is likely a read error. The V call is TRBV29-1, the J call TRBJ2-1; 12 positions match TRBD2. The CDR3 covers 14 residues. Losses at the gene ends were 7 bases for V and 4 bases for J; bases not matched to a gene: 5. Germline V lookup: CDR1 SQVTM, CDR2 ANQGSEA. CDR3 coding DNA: TGCAGCGAGGGGACTAGCGGGTTTTACAATGAGCAGTTCTTA. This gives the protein CSEGTSGFYNEQFL.

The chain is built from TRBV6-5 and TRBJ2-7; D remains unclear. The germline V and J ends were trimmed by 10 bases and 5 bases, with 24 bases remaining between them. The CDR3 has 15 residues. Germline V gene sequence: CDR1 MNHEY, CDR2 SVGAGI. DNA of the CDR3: TGTGCCACCAGCAAGGTCAGCGTGAGTTCGGACGAGCAGTACTTC. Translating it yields CATSKVSVSSDEQYF.

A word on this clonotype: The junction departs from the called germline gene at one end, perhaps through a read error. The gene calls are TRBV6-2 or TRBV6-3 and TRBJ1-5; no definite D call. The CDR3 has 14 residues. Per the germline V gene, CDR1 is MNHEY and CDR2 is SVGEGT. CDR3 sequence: CASSPTESEQPHHF. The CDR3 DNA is TGTGCCAGCAGCCCTACAGAGTCGGAGCAGCCCCATCATTTT.

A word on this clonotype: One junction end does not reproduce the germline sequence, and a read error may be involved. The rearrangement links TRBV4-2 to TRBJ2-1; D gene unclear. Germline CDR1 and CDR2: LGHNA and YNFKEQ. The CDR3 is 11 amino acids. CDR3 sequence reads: CASNQGGEQFF. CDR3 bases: TGTGCTAGCAACCAAGGTGGTGAGCAGTTCTTC.

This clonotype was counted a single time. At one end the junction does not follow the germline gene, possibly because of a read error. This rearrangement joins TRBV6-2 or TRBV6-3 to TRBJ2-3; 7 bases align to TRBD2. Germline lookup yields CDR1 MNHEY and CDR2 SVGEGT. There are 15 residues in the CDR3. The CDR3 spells CVSSFTPAGEDTLYF. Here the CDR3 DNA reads TGTGTCAGCAGTTTTACACCGGCGGGAGAAGATACGCTGTATTTT.

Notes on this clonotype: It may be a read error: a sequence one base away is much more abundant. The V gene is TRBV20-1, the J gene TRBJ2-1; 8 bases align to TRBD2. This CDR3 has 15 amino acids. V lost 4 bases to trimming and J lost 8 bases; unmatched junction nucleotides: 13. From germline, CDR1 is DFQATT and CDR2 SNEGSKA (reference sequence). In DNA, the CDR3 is TGCAGTGCTACGACTAGCGTTGAACCTTACTATGAGCAGTTCTTC. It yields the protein CSATTSVEPYYEQFF.

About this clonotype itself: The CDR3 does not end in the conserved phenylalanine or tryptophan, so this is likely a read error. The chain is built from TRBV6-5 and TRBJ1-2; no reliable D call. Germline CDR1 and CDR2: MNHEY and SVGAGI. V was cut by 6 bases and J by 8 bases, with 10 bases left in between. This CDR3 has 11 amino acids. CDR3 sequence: CASRRRGGYTS. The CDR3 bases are TGTGCCAGCAGGAGACGGGGAGGCTACACCTCC.

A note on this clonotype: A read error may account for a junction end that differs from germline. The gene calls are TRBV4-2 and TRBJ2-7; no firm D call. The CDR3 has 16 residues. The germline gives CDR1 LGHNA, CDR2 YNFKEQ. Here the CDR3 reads CASRHAVEAVLYEQYF. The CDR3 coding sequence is TGTGCCAGCCGCCATGCAGTAGAGGCGGTCCTCTACGAGCAGTATTTC.

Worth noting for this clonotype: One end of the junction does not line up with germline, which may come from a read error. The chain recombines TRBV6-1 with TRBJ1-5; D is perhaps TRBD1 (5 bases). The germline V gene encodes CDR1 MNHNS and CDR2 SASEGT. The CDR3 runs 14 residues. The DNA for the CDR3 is TGCGCCAGCAGTTGGGACGTGGGGAATCAGCCCCAGCATTTT. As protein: CASSWDVGNQPQHF.